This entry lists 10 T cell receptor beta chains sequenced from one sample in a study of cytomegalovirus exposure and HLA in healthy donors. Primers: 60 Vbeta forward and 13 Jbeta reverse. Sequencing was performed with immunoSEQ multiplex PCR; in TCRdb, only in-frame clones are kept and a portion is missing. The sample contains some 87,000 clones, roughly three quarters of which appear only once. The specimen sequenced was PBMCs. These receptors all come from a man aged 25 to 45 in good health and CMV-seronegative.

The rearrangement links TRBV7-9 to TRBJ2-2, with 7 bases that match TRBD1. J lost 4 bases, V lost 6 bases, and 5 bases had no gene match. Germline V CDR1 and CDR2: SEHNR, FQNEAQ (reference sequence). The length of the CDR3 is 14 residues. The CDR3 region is CASRVTGITGELFF. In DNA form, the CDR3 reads TGTGCCAGCAGGGTGACAGGGATCACCGGGGAGCTGTTTTTT.

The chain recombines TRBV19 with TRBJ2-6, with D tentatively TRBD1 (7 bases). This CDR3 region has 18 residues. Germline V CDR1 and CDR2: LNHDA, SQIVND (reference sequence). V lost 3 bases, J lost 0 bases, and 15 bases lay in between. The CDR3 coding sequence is TGTGCCAGTAGTATCGGGGGACAGCGTTACTCTGGGGCCAACGTCCTGACTTTC. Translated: CASSIGGQRYSGANVLTF.

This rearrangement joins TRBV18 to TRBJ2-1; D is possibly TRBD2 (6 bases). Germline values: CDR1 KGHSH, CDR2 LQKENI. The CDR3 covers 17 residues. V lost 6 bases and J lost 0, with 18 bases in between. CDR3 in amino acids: CASSYGLRGSSYNEQFF. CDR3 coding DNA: TGTGCCAGCTCTTACGGGTTACGGGGGAGCTCCTACAATGAGCAGTTCTTC.

CDR3 sequence reads: CASSVAHANTGELFF. The CDR3 DNA is TGTGCCAGCAGCGTAGCACATGCGAACACCGGGGAGCTGTTTTTT. The chain combines TRBV9 with TRBJ2-2; D ambiguous. CDR1 SGDLS and CDR2 YYNGEE come from the germline V gene. V lost 0 bases and J lost 0, with 6 bases in between. The CDR3 consists of 15 residues.

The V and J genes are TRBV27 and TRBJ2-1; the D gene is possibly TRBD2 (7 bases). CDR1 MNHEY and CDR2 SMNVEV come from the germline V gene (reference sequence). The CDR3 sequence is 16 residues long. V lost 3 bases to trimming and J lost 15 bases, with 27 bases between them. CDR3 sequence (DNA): TGTGCCAGCAGTTTTTCCCGGGGGGCCGTAGGTAACAGACTGTTCTTC. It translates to CASSFSRGAVGNRLFF.

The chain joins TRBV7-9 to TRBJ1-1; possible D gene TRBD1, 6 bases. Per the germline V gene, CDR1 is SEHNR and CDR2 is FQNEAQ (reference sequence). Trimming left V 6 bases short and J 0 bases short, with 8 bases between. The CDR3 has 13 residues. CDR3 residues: CASRGQLNTEAFF. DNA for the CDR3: TGTGCCAGCAGAGGACAGCTGAACACTGAAGCTTTCTTT.

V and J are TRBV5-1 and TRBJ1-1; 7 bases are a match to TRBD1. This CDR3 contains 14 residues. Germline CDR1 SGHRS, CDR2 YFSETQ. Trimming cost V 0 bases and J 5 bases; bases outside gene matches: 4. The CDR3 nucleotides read TGCGCCAGCAGCTTGGGGGACAGTAGGACTGAAGCTTTCTTT. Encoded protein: CASSLGDSRTEAFF.

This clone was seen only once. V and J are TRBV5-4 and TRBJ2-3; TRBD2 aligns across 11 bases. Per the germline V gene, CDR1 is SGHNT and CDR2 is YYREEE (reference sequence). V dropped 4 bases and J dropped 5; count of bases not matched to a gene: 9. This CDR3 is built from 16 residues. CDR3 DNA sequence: TGTGCCAGCAGCCATGGGCTAGCGGGGGGCAGAGATACGCAGTATTTT. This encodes CASSHGLAGGRDTQYF.

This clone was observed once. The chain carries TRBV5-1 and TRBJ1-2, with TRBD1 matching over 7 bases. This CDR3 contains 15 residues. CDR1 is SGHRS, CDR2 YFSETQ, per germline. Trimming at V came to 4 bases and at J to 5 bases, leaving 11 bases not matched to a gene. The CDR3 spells CASSTGQERGYGYTF. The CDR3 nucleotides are TGCGCCAGCAGCACTGGACAGGAAAGGGGATATGGCTACACCTTC.

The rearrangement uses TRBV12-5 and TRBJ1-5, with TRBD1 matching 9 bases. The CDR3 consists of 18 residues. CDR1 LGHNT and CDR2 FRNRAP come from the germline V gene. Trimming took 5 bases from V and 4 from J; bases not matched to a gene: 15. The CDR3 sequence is CASGPQNIQGAGNQPQHF. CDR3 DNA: TGTGCTAGTGGTCCCCAGAACATACAGGGGGCCGGGAATCAGCCCCAGCATTTT. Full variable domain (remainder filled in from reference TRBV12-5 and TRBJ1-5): DARVTQTPRHKVTEMGQEVTMRCQPILGHNTVFWYRQTMMQGLELLAYFRNRAPLDDSGMPKDRFSAEMPDATLATLKIQPSEPRDSAVYFCASGPQNIQGAGNQPQHFGDGTRLSIL.